The TCR beta chain under discussion was sequenced for a study of T cell repertoires in cytomegalovirus infection (dated by TCRdb to between 2018 and 2020). As for the study more broadly: Donor HLA type was relevant to the analysis, because carriage of CMV infection together with the matching HLA type was indicated by public TCR beta signatures.

Spanning cysteine to phenylalanine, the CDR3 consists of 17 amino acids. Only the CDR3 region is kept as DNA, spanning 51 bases read in frame from base 1. Trimming takes 0 bases from V and 3 bases from J, and the germline ends sit 17 bases apart. Per the germline V gene (reference sequence), SEHNR is the CDR1 and FQNEAQ is the CDR2. This clonotype was seen at least ten times. Its antigen is still unknown. Base-call qualities are not available, and no considerably larger clone is one nucleotide away. Study-wide findings and limitations: The ex vivo response was dominated by HLA-C-restricted CMV-specific TCR beta clonotypes, which also provided the single most frequent clonotype in two of eight donors. In both this cohort and an independent roughly 350-donor cohort, the cumulative frequency of public TCR beta family members distinguished carriers of CMV infection plus the relevant HLA type.

Sequencing instrument: Illumina HiSeq 1500. TCRdb reprocessed the public reads (quality trimming at Q25 with fastp, clone calling with MiXCR) and kept in-frame beta chains. One record per CDR3 amino acid sequence lists the most common genes and DNA. The sample table holds fewer than 200,000 distinct CDR3 sequences, of which roughly 14% were seen once. The top ten clonotypes cover 25% to 30% of the sample. The material sequenced was PBMCs. The origin of this receptor is a human donor in good health (CMV status not recorded). Some clones in this sample may be carry-over from other donors' samples. The chain joins TRBV7-9 to TRBJ2-5; TRBD2 is possibly the D segment (6 matching bases). The base sequence is TGTGCCAGCAGCTTAGCCCGATCGGGACTTTCTAAAGAGACCCAGTACTTC. This sequence encodes CASSLARSGLSKETQYF.